This T cell receptor beta chain comes out of a study of a mutant IDH1 vaccine in newly diagnosed glioma. At the level of the study: Patients were started on vaccination 4-6 weeks after radiotherapy alone, or with temozolomide cycles.

The time point: week 47, end of study. Doses comprised 300 ug of mutant IDH1 20-mer peptide each, plus topical imiquimod. The germline V gene encodes CDR1 LGHNA and CDR2 YSLEER. V dropped 1 base and J dropped 1; count of bases not matched to a gene: 3. The CDR3 runs to 16 residues. This clone has only a few counts. Antigen specificity is unknown. Sequenced by immunoSEQ multiplex PCR; TCRdb stores in-frame clones only, minus some. The sample yields tens of thousands of clones, around 82% seen once. V usage is TRBV4-3 and J usage is TRBJ1-5; 8 bases fit TRBD1. This material consisted of PBMCs, taken from a glioma patient whose treatment included an IDH1 peptide vaccine. This TCR was recovered from a man aged 18 to 30 with glioma. Some clones in this sample may be carry-over from other donors' samples. This chain's CDR3 is CASSQGTGRSNQPQHF. In DNA form, the CDR3 reads TGCGCCAGCAGCCAAGGGACAGGGAGAAGCAATCAGCCCCAGCATTTT.